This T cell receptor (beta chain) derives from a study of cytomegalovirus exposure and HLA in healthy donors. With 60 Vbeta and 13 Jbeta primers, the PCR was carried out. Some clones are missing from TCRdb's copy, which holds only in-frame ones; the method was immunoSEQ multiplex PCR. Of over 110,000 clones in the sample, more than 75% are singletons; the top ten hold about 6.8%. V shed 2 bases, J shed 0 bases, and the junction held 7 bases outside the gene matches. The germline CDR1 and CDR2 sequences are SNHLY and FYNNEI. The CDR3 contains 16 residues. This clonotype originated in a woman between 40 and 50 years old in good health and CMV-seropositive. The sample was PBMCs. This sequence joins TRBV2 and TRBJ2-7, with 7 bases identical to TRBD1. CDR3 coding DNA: TGTGCCAGCAGTGAATCGGACAGGTCAAGCTCCTACGAGCAGTACTTC. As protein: CASSESDRSSSYEQYF.